Reported below is one T cell receptor beta chain. What it binds is not known. This specimen comes from a study of beta chain features in type 1 diabetes. The CDR3 spans 15 residues. Germline lookup yields CDR1 LNHDA and CDR2 SQIVND (reference sequence). V lost 5 bases and J lost 3, with 14 bases in between. Study-wide results and caveats: Researchers report that Type 1 diabetes patients had moderately but significantly shorter TCRB CDR3s across all four CD4+ subsets.

The isolated RNA, all of it, was reverse transcribed, so expressed TCRB transcripts were what got sequenced. Using immunoSEQ multiplex PCR, the repertoire was profiled, and TCRdb retains in-frame clones only, with some absent. The table has 600,000 to 700,000 clones, over 10% seen once. Sample: naive CD4+ T cells from blood. The chain links TRBV19 to TRBJ1-5; D gene ambiguous. The receptor was derived from a man aged 25-40 years with type 1 diabetes. The CDR3 bases are TGTGCCAGTAGTTCGGGAGATACTTTCAATCAGCCCCAGCATTTT. Its protein product is CASSSGDTFNQPQHF.